Listed below are T cell receptor beta chains from one sample, sequenced in a study of cytomegalovirus exposure and HLA in healthy donors. Libraries were prepared by immunoSEQ multiplex PCR; TCRdb keeps only in-frame clonotypes and omits some of them. The sample contains roughly 61,000 clones, around 84% of which appear only once. The sample taken for sequencing was PBMCs. All receptors derive from a male donor in good health and CMV-seronegative. CDR3s include the opening cysteine and the closing phenylalanine or tryptophan. D genes are given only for firm matches. Size values are once, few and many counts, or a class for expanded clones, and some rows have none.

14,TRBJ1-1,TRBD1,NA,TRBV29-1,TGCAGCGTTGACCTTAGACAGGGACGGACTGAAGCTTTCTTT,CSVDLRQGRTEAFF
19,TRBJ2-1,TRBD2,NA,TRBV5-6,TGTGCCAGCAGCTTGGGTGGGCTAGCGGGGGGGCAGGGCTACAATGAGCAGTTCTTC,CASSLGGLAGGQGYNEQFF
15,TRBJ1-5,NA,NA,TRBV7-9,TGTGCCAGCAGCTTAGCGCCGTCCAACAAGGAGACCCAGCATTTT,CASSLAPSNKETQHF
15,TRBJ1-2,TRBD1,NA,TRBV9,TGTGCCAGCAGCGTAGGGGGGACAGGTAACTATGGCTACACCTTC,CASSVGGTGNYGYTF
16,TRBJ2-7,TRBD1,NA,TRBV7-9,TGTTCCAGCAGCCACGACCGGGACAGGGGGCACCACGAGCAGTACTTC,CSSSHDRDRGHHEQYF
15,TRBJ2-2,TRBD1,NA,TRBV27,TGTGCCAGCAGTTCTGGGACAGGGTATAACGGGGAGCTGTTTTTT,CASSSGTGYNGELFF
14,TRBJ2-1,NA,NA,TRBV9,TGTGCCAGCAGCGAGGGGGGGGGTTACAATGAGCAGTTCTTC,CASSEGGGYNEQFF
13,TRBJ1-1,TRBD1,NA,TRBV7-3,TGTGCCAGCAGCTTAGGGACAGAGACTGAAGCTTTCTTT,CASSLGTETEAFF
16,TRBJ1-3,NA,NA,TRBV4-1,TGCGCCAGCAGCCAGAGCCAACAGGGCTCTGGAAACACCATATATTTT,CASSQSQQGSGNTIYF
13,TRBJ1-1,NA,NA,TRBV19,TGTGCCAGTAGTTCTACAGGGAACACTGAAGCTTTCTTT,CASSSTGNTEAFF
13,TRBJ1-1,NA,medium-sized,TRBV5-6,TGTGCCAGCAGCTTGCCACGGGTTACTGAAGCTTTCTTT,CASSLPRVTEAFF
11,TRBJ1-1,NA,few,TRBV6-5,TGTGCCAGCATTCGGAACACTGAAGCTTTCTTT,CASIRNTEAFF
16,TRBJ1-5,NA,NA,TRBV19,TGTGCCAGTAGCCCGACAGGTTGGTTCCGCGGTCAGCCCCAGCATTTT,CASSPTGWFRGQPQHF
13,TRBJ1-1,NA,NA,TRBV19,TGTGCCAGTAGTATAGTGGGGGGCACTGAAGCTTTCTTT,CASSIVGGTEAFF
14,TRBJ1-6,TRBD1,NA,TRBV30,TGTGCCTGGAGACTCACAGGGGGTCAATCACCCCTCCACTTT,CAWRLTGGQSPLHF
14,TRBJ2-5,NA,once,TRBV5-4,TGTGCCAGCAGCTTAGAGGGGACACAAGAGACCCAGTACTTC,CASSLEGTQETQYF
16,TRBJ1-2,NA,NA,TRBV5-1,TGCGCCAGCAGCCAAGATCCAGCGGGAGGCTCAGATGGCTACACCTTC,CASSQDPAGGSDGYTF
15,TRBJ1-2,TRBD1,NA,TRBV6-5,TGTGCCAGCTACATCCCGGGACAGGGGCCTGGTGGCTACACCTTC,CASYIPGQGPGGYTF
15,TRBJ2-3,TRBD1,NA,TRBV19,TGTGCCAGTAGTTCAAGACAGGGTGGTGAAGATACGCAGTATTTT,CASSSRQGGEDTQYF
14,TRBJ2-1,NA,NA,TRBV7-3,TGTGCCAGCAGCTTAGCCGGGAACTACAATGAGCAGTTCTTC,CASSLAGNYNEQFF
15,TRBJ2-5,TRBD2,NA,TRBV4-3,TGCGCCAGCAGCCGTGCGGGGGAAAGTCAAGAGACCCAGTACTTC,CASSRAGESQETQYF
16,TRBJ2-3,TRBD2,NA,TRBV7-2,TGTGCCAGCAGCGACCTAGCGGTCCTCGTCACAGATACGCAGTATTTT,CASSDLAVLVTDTQYF
14,TRBJ2-2,TRBD1,NA,TRBV9,TGTGCCAGCAGCGGACAGGGCTACACCGGGGAGCTGTTTTTT,CASSGQGYTGELFF
14,TRBJ2-1,TRBD2,few,TRBV6-4,TGTGCCAGCAGTGACGGGGGGGACGCGAATGAGCAGTTCTTC,CASSDGGDANEQFF
16,TRBJ1-4,NA,NA,TRBV27,TGTGCCAGCAGGTCCGGGGTCTCCCCTCGGTATGAAAAACTGTTTTTT,CASRSGVSPRYEKLFF
16,TRBJ2-5,NA,NA,TRBV11-3,TGTGCCAGCAGCTTAGGCCCCTCCGACACGTATGAGACCCAGTACTTC,CASSLGPSDTYETQYF
14,TRBJ2-5,NA,NA,TRBV4-3,TGCGCCAGCAGCCAAGATCCCAGGGAAGAGACCCAGTACTTC,CASSQDPREETQYF
13,TRBJ1-2,NA,few,TRBV5-1,TGCGCCAGCACCCAAACGGGGGGCGATGGCTACACCTTC,CASTQTGGDGYTF
13,TRBJ1-2,NA,NA,TRBV5-6,TGTGCCAGCAGCTTGGGACAGCCCTATGGCTACACCTTC,CASSLGQPYGYTF
13,TRBJ1-5,TRBD1,NA,TRBV30,TGTGCCAGGAGCACAGGGGTTGATCAGCCCCAGCATTTT,CARSTGVDQPQHF
15,TRBJ2-1,TRBD2,NA,TRBV9,TGTGCCAGCAGCGAGAGCGCGGGGGGGCCTAATGAGCAGTTCTTC,CASSESAGGPNEQFF
12,TRBJ1-4,NA,NA,TRBV7-9,TGTGCCAGCAGCTCCACAGGGGAAAAACTGTTTTTT,CASSSTGEKLFF
15,TRBJ2-3,TRBD2,NA,TRBV18,TGTGCCAGCTCACCATTTAGCGGGGGCACAGATACGCAGTATTTT,CASSPFSGGTDTQYF